The source of this T cell receptor (beta chain) is a study of OX40 agonist ivuxolimab in advanced cancers. Remarks on this clone: What it recognizes is unknown.

Germline CDR1 is MNHEY and CDR2 is SMNVEV (reference sequence). The CDR3 has 13 amino acids. The V end was cut by 2 bases, the J end by 6 bases, with 11 bases between. Individuals having autoimmune disease history or systemic immunosuppression were not enrolled. Study-level points and caveats: Compared with CD4+, CD8+ T cells on average had more expanded clones. Low normalized T-cell clonal expansion also characterized some of the nonresponders.

This table comes from immunoSEQ multiplex PCR, and its TCRdb copy is limited to in-frame clones, with some not included. Of approximately 96,000 clones detected, roughly 91% appear once; the ten largest clones hold roughly 1.5%. The sample here was CD4+ or CD8+ T cells sorted from blood, taken in a trial of the OX40 agonist ivuxolimab. The TCR originated in an adult with an advanced solid tumor such as melanoma, head and neck, liver or kidney cancer. The chain recombines TRBV27 with TRBJ2-7, with D perhaps TRBD2 (6 bases). The CDR3 loop is CASSLRLATEQYF. In DNA, the CDR3 is TGTGCCAGCAGTTTACGGCTAGCGACCGAGCAGTACTTC.